One sample yielded the 28 T cell receptor beta chains listed below, sequenced in a study of response to subunit inactivated influenza vaccine. TCRdb reanalysed the RT-PCR reads using MiXCR and keeps one entry per CDR3 protein. Here the sample spans about 540,000 distinct CDR3 sequences, under 30% being singletons. This same sample was also taken into another study, of T cells expressing NK-cell markers. Turning to that study: Scientists made TCR beta cDNA using 5'RACE template switching with UMIs.

This sample comprised CD4+ T cells sorted from PBMCs, obtained roughly 12 days after vaccination. The source of these receptors is a man in his forties or fifties who received an inactivated influenza vaccine.

This clonotype was detected a few times. V gene TRBV11-2 combines with J gene TRBJ2-7; TRBD1 matches at 11 bases. In germline, CDR1 is SGHAT, CDR2 FQNNGV. With V trimmed by 3 bases and J by 6 bases, 4 bases remained unmatched. This CDR3 has 14 residues. For the CDR3, the DNA is TGTGCCAGCAGCTTGGACAGGGGGCCAGGCGAGCAGTACTTC. Its translation is CASSLDRGPGEQYF.

This chain joins TRBV6-6 and TRBJ2-2; D unclear. Trimming stripped 10 bases from V and 3 bases from J, with 12 bases between. Germline assignment: CDR1 MNHNY and CDR2 SVGAGI (reference sequence). CDR3 size: 13 residues. This CDR3 is CATVVAYTGELFF. The CDR3 DNA reads TGTGCCACCGTGGTTGCGTACACCGGGGAGCTGTTTTTT.

CDR3 amino acids: CASRSGRMQDTQYF. CDR3 coding DNA: TGTGCCAGCAGGTCGGGACGGATGCAGGATACGCAGTATTTT. J is TRBJ2-3 and V is TRBV2; D could derive from TRBD1 or TRBD2 (5 bases each). In germline, CDR1 is SNHLY, CDR2 FYNNEI. The V end was cut by 6 bases, the J end by 6 bases, with 16 bases between. This CDR3 has 14 amino acids.

This clonotype was seen only a few times. The chain combines TRBV12-3 or TRBV12-4 with TRBJ2-1; 8 bases map to TRBD2. CDR3 length: 14 residues. V shed 6 bases, J shed 3 bases, and the junction held 4 bases outside the gene matches. CDR3 sequence reads: CASRGLDDYNEQFF. The CDR3 DNA is TGTGCCAGCAGGGGACTAGACGACTACAATGAGCAGTTCTTC.

V and J are TRBV5-6 and TRBJ2-4; 7 bases fit TRBD1. In germline, CDR1 is SGHDT, CDR2 YYEEEE. Trimming cost V 6 bases and J 4 bases; bases outside gene matches: 7. This CDR3 comprises 14 residues. The CDR3 sequence is CASKRQGSKNIQYF. CDR3 DNA sequence: TGTGCCAGCAAACGACAGGGATCAAAAAACATTCAGTACTTC. The whole variable domain, filled in from reference TRBV5-6 and TRBJ2-4, reads DAGVTQSPTHLIKTRGQQVTLRCSPKSGHDTVSWYQQALGQGPQFIFQYYEEEERQRGNFPDRFSGHQFPNYSSELNVNALLLGDSALYLCASKRQGSKNIQYFGAGTRLSVL.

This clonotype has more than one count but fewer than ten. The V and J genes are TRBV10-3 and TRBJ1-2; TRBD1 agrees at 10 bases. V trimming: 3 bases; J trimming: 3 bases; junction bases outside the gene matches: 4. This CDR3 comprises 15 residues. CDR1 ENHRY and CDR2 SYGVKD come from the germline V gene. The CDR3 DNA follows: TGTGCCATCAGTGAAACAGGACAGGGGGACTATGGCTACACCTTC. Translating it yields CAISETGQGDYGYTF.

The sample holds many counts of this clonotype. The V and J genes are TRBV7-9 and TRBJ2-5, with D possibly being TRBD1 (5 bases). Germline values: CDR1 SEHNR, CDR2 FQNEAQ (reference sequence). Trimming took off 3 bases at V and 2 bases at J, with 10 bases between the two ends. The CDR3 spans 14 residues. CDR3 bases: TGTGCCAGCAGCTTGGACACAGCACAAGAGACCCAGTACTTC. Its translation: CASSLDTAQETQYF.

This clonotype was seen just once. At one of its ends the junction is not consistent with the germline gene, which may arise from a read error. This chain connects TRBV5-1 to TRBJ2-5; TRBD1 aligns across 10 bases. Germline lookup yields CDR1 SGHRS and CDR2 YFSETQ. The CDR3 covers 15 residues. CDR3 coding DNA: TGCGCCAGCAGGTTGGACAGGGGGATTCAAGAGACCCAGTACTTC. Translated: CASRLDRGIQETQYF.

This clonotype was counted a few times. The rearrangement joins TRBV19 to TRBJ2-3; possibly TRBD2 for D (5 bases). The CDR3 runs to 13 residues. Germline V CDR1 and CDR2: LNHDA, SQIVND (reference sequence). V lost 6 bases, J lost 0 bases, and 7 bases lay in between. CDR3 nucleotides: TGTGCCAGTAGAGCGGCTAGCACAGATACGCAGTATTTT. This codes for CASRAASTDTQYF.

The chain couples TRBV20-1 to TRBJ2-5; D not certain. The CDR3 has 13 residues. Trimming pared 6 bases from V and 1 base from J, leaving 12 bases between. CDR1 and CDR2 (germline): DFQATT, SNEGSKA (reference sequence). DNA for the CDR3: TGCAGTGCCCCCGAAAGGACCCAAGAGACCCAGTACTTC. As protein: CSAPERTQETQYF.

The sample holds a few counts of this clonotype. V and J are TRBV6-2 or TRBV6-3 and TRBJ2-3; TRBD2 matches 7 bases. V dropped 6 bases and J dropped 4; count of bases not matched to a gene: 13. This CDR3 is 16 amino acids long. Germline assignment: CDR1 MNHEY and CDR2 SVGEGT. The CDR3 bases are TGTGCCAGCAGCCGGCAGCGGGGACCCGGCCCAGATACGCAGTATTTT. This codes for CASSRQRGPGPDTQYF.

This clonotype turned up a few times. The gene calls are TRBV7-2 and TRBJ2-1, with a weak D call TRBD1 (5 bases). CDR1 is SGHTA, CDR2 FQGNSA, per germline. Between the trimmed V and J ends, which lost 3 bases and 7 bases, there was a span of 7 bases. The CDR3 totals 12 residues. DNA for the CDR3: TGTGCCAGCAGCTTCTGGACAAATGAGCAGTTCTTC. Translation gives CASSFWTNEQFF. Filled out from reference TRBV7-2 and TRBJ2-1, the complete variable domain reads GAGVSQSPSNKVTEKGKDVELRCDPISGHTALYWYRQSLGQGLEFLIYFQGNSAPDKSGLPSDRFSAERTGGSVSTLTIQRTQQEDSAVYLCASSFWTNEQFFGPGTRLTVL.

V is TRBV7-9 and J is TRBJ2-1; TRBD1 aligns across 8 bases. The CDR3 is 16 residues long. The germline V gene has CDR1 SEHNR and CDR2 FQNEAQ (reference sequence). With V trimmed by 5 bases and J by 0 bases, 6 bases remained unmatched. CDR3 sequence reads: CASSRPDRDSYNEQFF. The DNA of the CDR3 is TGTGCCAGCAGCAGACCGGACAGGGACTCCTACAATGAGCAGTTCTTC.

This chain joins TRBV6-5 and TRBJ2-1, with 10 bases fitting TRBD2. Trimming at V came to 2 bases and at J to 10 bases, leaving 5 bases not matched to a gene. Germline loops: CDR1 MNHEY, CDR2 SVGAGI. The CDR3 covers 14 residues. CDR3 protein: CASSYEAGGLEQFF. The DNA of the CDR3 is TGTGCCAGCAGTTACGAAGCGGGGGGGCTCGAGCAGTTCTTC.

This clonotype was counted a few times. The V and J genes are TRBV20-1 and TRBJ2-1; TRBD2 matches 7 bases. The CDR3 covers 15 residues. The V gene end was trimmed by 2 bases and the J gene end by 0 bases; junction bases not matched to a gene: 4. From germline, CDR1 is DFQATT and CDR2 SNEGSKA (reference sequence). CDR3 residues: CSARSGRVSYNEQFF. In DNA form, the CDR3 reads TGCAGTGCTAGATCAGGGAGGGTCTCCTACAATGAGCAGTTCTTC.

The chain joins TRBV3-1 to TRBJ1-2; D is undetermined. The CDR3 totals 15 residues. V lost 0 bases to trimming and J lost 4 bases, with 12 bases between them. Germline values: CDR1 LGHDT, CDR2 YNNKEL (reference sequence). The CDR3 DNA reads as TGTGCCAGCAGCCAAGATGGGTCGTCGGGCTATGGCTACACCTTC. It translates to CASSQDGSSGYGYTF.

V and J are TRBV5-1 and TRBJ1-1; D is uncertain. The CDR3 runs 13 residues. Germline V gene sequence: CDR1 SGHRS, CDR2 YFSETQ. V was pared by 5 bases and J by 1 base, with 9 bases between. The CDR3 coding sequence is TGCGCCAGCAGGGCACCTTCGAACACTGAAGCTTTCTTT. It is translated as CASRAPSNTEAFF.

The chain joins TRBV20-1 to TRBJ2-7; no clear D. CDR1 DFQATT and CDR2 SNEGSKA come from the germline V gene (reference sequence). CDR3 length: 12 amino acids. The V end was cut by 6 bases, the J end by 6 bases, with 15 bases between. CDR3 DNA sequence: TGCAGTGCGAACGGACCTGGGGTCGAGCAGTACTTC. This sequence encodes CSANGPGVEQYF.

This clonotype was recorded a few times. The V and J genes are TRBV20-1 and TRBJ2-7, with D uncertain. The CDR3 has 14 amino acids. Between the trimmed V and J ends, which lost 3 bases and 2 bases, there was a span of 14 bases. Germline values: CDR1 DFQATT, CDR2 SNEGSKA (reference sequence). The CDR3 nucleotides are TGCAGTGCTAGTGGTGTAGTACATCCCTACGAGCAGTACTTC. Translated, it gives CSASGVVHPYEQYF.

This clonotype was observed a few times. The V call is TRBV5-5, the J call TRBJ2-2; no definite D call. Per germline, CDR1 SGHKS and CDR2 YYEKEE (reference sequence). Between the trimmed V and J ends, which lost 0 bases and 5 bases, there was a span of 14 bases. CDR3 length: 16 residues. This CDR3 reads CASSLAGPSRTGELFF. DNA of the CDR3: TGTGCCAGCAGCTTGGCAGGCCCTTCGCGGACCGGGGAGCTGTTTTTT.

This clonotype turned up a few times. V is TRBV6-1 and J is TRBJ2-3; a weak D match, TRBD2 (6 bases). This CDR3 has 14 amino acids. V was trimmed by 6 bases and J by 2 bases, leaving 12 bases between them. Looked up from germline, CDR1 is MNHNS and CDR2 is SASEGT. The CDR3 reads CASSPAGYTDTQYF. For the CDR3, the DNA is TGTGCCAGCAGCCCGGCGGGGTACACAGATACGCAGTATTTT.

The chain is built from TRBV25-1 and TRBJ1-1; 9 positions agree with TRBD1. CDR3 size: 15 residues. Unmatched junction bases numbered 11, after V lost 8 bases and J lost 4 bases. Germline values: CDR1 MGHDK, CDR2 SYGVNS. The CDR3 bases are TGTGCCAGCTCCGGGACAGGGATTATTGGCACTGAAGCTTTCTTT. It codes for CASSGTGIIGTEAFF.

This chain links TRBV16 with TRBJ1-4; D gene ambiguous. Germline V gene data show CDR1 as KGHSY and CDR2 as FQNENV. The CDR3 length is 15 residues. V dropped 2 bases and J dropped 8 bases, with 15 bases sitting between them. CDR3 nucleotides: TGTGCCAGCAGCCAAACTGGGCAGAGGGAGGAAAAACTGTTTTTT. This gives the protein CASSQTGQREEKLFF.

The sample holds a few counts of this clonotype. This sequence joins TRBV3-1 and TRBJ2-7; 9 nucleotides line up with TRBD1. Trimming took 5 bases from V and 3 from J; bases not matched to a gene: 17. The CDR3 loop spans 18 amino acids. Germline CDR1 LGHDT, CDR2 YNNKEL (reference sequence). The CDR3 is CASSTAGTGNKVGYEQYF. CDR3 nucleotides: TGTGCCAGCAGCACTGCCGGGACAGGGAATAAAGTTGGCTACGAGCAGTACTTC.

This rearrangement joins TRBV7-2 to TRBJ2-7; 7 nucleotides agree with TRBD2. Trimming removed 1 base from V and 3 bases from J; junction bases left unmatched: 6. This CDR3 comprises 15 residues. Germline CDR1 and CDR2: SGHTA and FQGNSA. CDR3 nucleotides: TGTGCCAGCAGCTTAGTAGTCACGGGGGGCTACGAGCAGTACTTC. Translated: CASSLVVTGGYEQYF.

This chain uses TRBV4-3 with TRBJ1-2, with no clear D. V dropped 0 bases and J dropped 4 bases, with 12 bases sitting between them. CDR1 is LGHNA, CDR2 YSLEER, per germline. There are 15 residues in the CDR3. DNA for the CDR3: TGCGCCAGCAGCCAAGATCTGCACGGCCTCTATGGCTACACCTTC. Protein: CASSQDLHGLYGYTF.

The chain is built from TRBV7-6 and TRBJ2-7, with 9 bases identical to TRBD1. The CDR3 runs 15 residues. Looked up from germline, CDR1 is SGHVS and CDR2 is FNYEAQ. V was pared by 0 bases and J by 6 bases, with 6 bases of the junction left unmatched. The CDR3 nucleotides are TGTGCCAGCAGCTTAGCACAGGGGGCGACCTCCGAGCAGTACTTC. This translates into CASSLAQGATSEQYF.

This clonotype was found a few times. This rearrangement joins TRBV5-1 to TRBJ2-5; tentatively, D is TRBD2 (5 bases). The CDR3 runs to 15 residues. Trimming stripped 0 bases from V and 3 bases from J, with 12 bases between. Germline assignment: CDR1 SGHRS and CDR2 YFSETQ. The CDR3 DNA is TGCGCCAGCAGCTTGGTTGCTAGCCCTAAAGAGACCCAGTACTTC. Its protein is CASSLVASPKETQYF.